This T cell receptor (beta chain) was retrieved from a study of molecular identifiers for immune sequencing clone quantification. In its sample, this clonotype was seen many times. As previously described, bulk TCR libraries were made using listed TCR primers. TCRdb processed the PCR reads anew with MiXCR; each CDR3 protein has one entry. The sample contains some 650,000 distinct CDR3 sequences, about 20% of which appear only once. This CDR3 is built from 16 residues. V was trimmed by 0 bases and J by 2 bases, leaving 13 bases between them. The V gene's germline CDR1 is SGDLS and CDR2 YYNGEE. Preparation of naive CD8 libraries involved roughly 18,000 to 1,100,000 sorted cells and 10%, 30% or 50% RNA.

The sequencing sample was made of naive CD8+ T cells from blood, with Jurkat cell RNA spiked in. Subset meaning: FACS-sorted CD8+CD4-CCR7+CD45RA+ naive T cells. V gene TRBV9 combines with J gene TRBJ2-3, with D unresolved. This clonotype originated in a human donor in good health. Some libraries in this study had Jurkat cell RNA spiked in. This CDR3 reads CASSVASYSFTDTQYF. CDR3 DNA: TGTGCCAGCAGCGTAGCATCTTACAGTTTCACAGATACGCAGTATTTT.